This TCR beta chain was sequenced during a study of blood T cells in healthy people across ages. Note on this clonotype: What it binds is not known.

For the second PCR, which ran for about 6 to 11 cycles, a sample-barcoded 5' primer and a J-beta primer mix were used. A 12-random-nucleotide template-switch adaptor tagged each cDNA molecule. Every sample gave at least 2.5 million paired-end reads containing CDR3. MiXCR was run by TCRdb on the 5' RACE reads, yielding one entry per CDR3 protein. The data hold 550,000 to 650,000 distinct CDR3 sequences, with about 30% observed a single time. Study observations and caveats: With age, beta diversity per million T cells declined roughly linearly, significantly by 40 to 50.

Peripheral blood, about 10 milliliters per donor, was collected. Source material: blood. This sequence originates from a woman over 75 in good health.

As DNA, the CDR3 is TGCAGTGCTAGCGGGACGGTGGATGAGCAGTTCTTC. This encodes CSASGTVDEQFF. This chain connects TRBV20-1 to TRBJ2-1, with D tentatively TRBD1 or TRBD2 (5 bases each). The CDR3 has 12 residues. Germline CDR1 DFQATT, CDR2 SNEGSKA (reference sequence). Trimming cost V 3 bases and J 8 bases, with 11 bases left between them.